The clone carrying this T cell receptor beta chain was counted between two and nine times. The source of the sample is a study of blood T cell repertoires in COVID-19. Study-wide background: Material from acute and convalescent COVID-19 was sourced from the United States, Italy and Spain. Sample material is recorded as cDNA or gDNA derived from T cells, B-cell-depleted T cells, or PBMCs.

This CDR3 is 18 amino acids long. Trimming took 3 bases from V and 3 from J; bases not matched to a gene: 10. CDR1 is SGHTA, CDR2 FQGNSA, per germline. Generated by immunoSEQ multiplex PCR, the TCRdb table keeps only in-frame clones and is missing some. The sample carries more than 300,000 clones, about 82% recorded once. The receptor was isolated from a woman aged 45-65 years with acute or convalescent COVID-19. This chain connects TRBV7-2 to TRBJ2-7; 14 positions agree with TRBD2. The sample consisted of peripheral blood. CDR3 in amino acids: CASSLRTSGRRLGYEQYF. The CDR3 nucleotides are TGTGCCAGCAGCTTGAGGACTAGCGGGAGGAGGTTGGGCTACGAGCAGTACTTC.